This entry lists 24 T cell receptor beta chains sequenced from one sample in a study of T cell clusters in autoimmune cytopenias. TRB amplification used roughly 250 ng of peripheral blood genomic DNA. Multiplex touch-down PCR amplified TRB using TRB-A and TRB-B pools in one tube. For each CDR3 protein, TCRdb gives one entry from its re-call of the multiplex PCR reads, without DNA. The table counts several thousand distinct CDR3 sequences; 5% to 5.5% lies in the top ten. Material for sequencing was peripheral blood. The receptors derive from a human donor with an autoimmune cytopenia or autoimmune hepatitis (not recorded which).

Measured by frequency, this clonotype is medium-sized. The chain combines TRBV5-6 with TRBJ2-5; TCRdb proposes TRBD1, but this gene call is untestable without DNA. Germline V gene sequence: CDR1 SGHDT, CDR2 YYEEEE. The length of the CDR3 is 16 residues. CDR3 sequence: CASSLRTGRGLTTQYF.

Considering frequency, this clonotype is medium-sized (0.01 to 0.1%). The chain combines TRBV29-1 with TRBJ1-2. The germline V gene encodes CDR1 SQVTM and CDR2 ANQGSEA. This CDR3 contains 13 residues. The CDR3 sequence: CSVEGVGSYGYTF. Using reference TRBV29-1 and TRBJ1-2 for the parts outside the CDR3, the full variable domain is SAVISQKPSRDICQRGTSLTIQCQVDSQVTMMFWYRQQPGQSLTLIATANQGSEATYESGFVIDKFPISRPNLTFSTLTVSNMSPEDSSIYLCSVEGVGSYGYTFGSGTRLTVV.

This clonotype is medium-sized by frequency. The chain uses TRBV18 and TRBJ2-7. The germline V gene encodes CDR1 KGHSH and CDR2 LQKENI. This CDR3 region has 13 residues. The CDR3 is CASSPSSSYEQYF.

This clonotype registers medium-sized by frequency. The chain links TRBV6-5 to TRBJ2-1; TCRdb names TRBD2, which stays unverified in the absence of DNA. This CDR3 has 13 amino acids. Germline V gene sequence: CDR1 MNHEY, CDR2 SVGAGI. CDR3: CASRTSGLNEQFF.

V usage is TRBV13 and J usage is TRBJ1-1; TCRdb picks TRBD1, but there is no DNA to check that call. The germline V gene has CDR1 PRHDT and CDR2 FYEKMQ (reference sequence). The CDR3 spans 14 residues. The CDR3 loop is CASTHRTGLAEAFF.

Judged by frequency, this clonotype is large (0.1 to 1%). This chain links TRBV6-1 with TRBJ2-7; no DNA is available, so the TRBD1 call from TCRdb remains unchecked. This CDR3 spans 14 amino acids. CDR1 and CDR2 (germline): MNHNS, SASEGT. This chain's CDR3 is CASSTGQGANEQYF.

The chain combines TRBV6-4 with TRBJ2-5; TCRdb designates TRBD1, a call that cannot be tested without DNA. CDR1 and CDR2 (germline): MRHNA, SNTAGT. CDR3 length: 16 residues. CDR3 residues: CASSRTGTGGGETQYF.

This clonotype ranks as medium-sized in terms of frequency. The V and J genes are TRBV29-1 and TRBJ2-3; TCRdb's assignment of TRBD1 cannot be checked, as there is no DNA. The CDR3 loop spans 12 amino acids. CDR1 is SQVTM, CDR2 ANQGSEA, per germline. CDR3 amino acids: CSCRSGGDTQYF.

This clonotype shows up as medium-sized by frequency. The chain carries TRBV6-5 and TRBJ1-2. CDR3 size: 16 residues. From germline, CDR1 is MNHEY and CDR2 SVGAGI. CDR3 sequence: CASSPRASFISDGYTF.

The CDR3 here is CASSPTSMVPNEQFF. The chain recombines TRBV7-6 with TRBJ2-1; TCRdb's D call, TRBD1, is unchecked because there is no DNA. Germline assignment: CDR1 SGHVS and CDR2 FNYEAQ. This CDR3 has 15 amino acids. The variable domain in full, completed from reference TRBV7-6 and TRBJ2-1, reads GAGVSQSPRYKVTKRGQDVALRCDPISGHVSLYWYRQALGQGPEFLTYFNYEAQQDKSGLPNDRFSAERPEGSISTLTIQRTEQRDSAMYRCASSPTSMVPNEQFFGPGTRLTVL.

This rearrangement joins TRBV20-1 to TRBJ2-3; TCRdb gives TRBD1 as the D gene, but with no DNA this cannot be confirmed. The CDR3 consists of 15 residues. Germline V CDR1 and CDR2: DFQATT, SNEGSKA (reference sequence). The CDR3 sequence: CSAGGMGQITDTQYF.

The J gene is TRBJ1-3, the V gene TRBV20-1. The length of the CDR3 is 13 residues. Germline CDR1 is DFQATT and CDR2 is SNEGSKA (reference sequence). This CDR3 reads CSARTGLGNTIYF.

Its frequency marks this clonotype as medium-sized. The rearrangement joins TRBV6-1 to TRBJ1-4; TCRdb proposes TRBD1, but this gene call is untestable without DNA. Per the germline V gene, CDR1 is MNHNS and CDR2 is SASEGT. CDR3 length: 14 amino acids. CDR3 sequence: CASSTGLANEKLFF.

The chain recombines TRBV5-4 with TRBJ1-5. The CDR3 consists of 16 residues. The germline V gene has CDR1 SGHNT and CDR2 YYREEE (reference sequence). CDR3 in amino acids: CASSSRGEGSNQPQHF.

This clonotype shows up as medium-sized (0.01 to 0.1%) by frequency. The chain couples TRBV15 to TRBJ2-5; TCRdb designates TRBD1, a call that cannot be tested without DNA. Germline CDR1 is LNHNV and CDR2 is YYDKDF (reference sequence). The CDR3 loop spans 15 amino acids. The CDR3: CATSTRRTGWETQYF.

This clonotype is deemed medium-sized (0.01 to 0.1%) by its frequency. V and J are TRBV15 and TRBJ2-3; TCRdb proposes TRBD1, but this gene call is untestable without DNA. The CDR3 extends over 14 amino acids. Germline lookup yields CDR1 LNHNV and CDR2 YYDKDF (reference sequence). The CDR3 sequence: CATRTGTSTDTQYF.

The chain has TRBV6-1 and TRBJ2-6. Germline CDR1 MNHNS, CDR2 SASEGT. This CDR3 spans 14 amino acids. The CDR3 loop reads CASSGLTGTNVLTF.

This clonotype is classed as medium-sized (0.01 to 0.1%) by frequency. The chain carries TRBV19 and TRBJ2-5; without DNA, the TCRdb call of TRBD2 cannot be checked. Germline loops: CDR1 LNHDA, CDR2 SQIVND (reference sequence). This CDR3 has 14 residues. The CDR3 here is CASSRAGGTGTQYF.

This clonotype is called medium-sized based on its frequency. The V call is TRBV18, the J call TRBJ2-7; there is no DNA to check the TCRdb D call of TRBD1. CDR1 is KGHSH, CDR2 LQKENI, per germline. The CDR3 sequence is 12 residues long. CDR3 sequence reads: CASSSDSYEQYF.

This clonotype is deemed medium-sized by its frequency. V gene TRBV5-6 combines with J gene TRBJ1-1. The CDR3 consists of 14 residues. Germline CDR1 reads SGHDT; CDR2 reads YYEEEE. The CDR3 is CASSPRHQETEAFF.

Judged by frequency, this clonotype is medium-sized. The chain couples TRBV30 to TRBJ1-2; TCRdb gives TRBD1 as the D gene, but with no DNA this cannot be confirmed. The CDR3 contains 13 residues. Germline CDR1 and CDR2: GTSNPN and SVGIG (reference sequence). The CDR3 sequence: CAWSRDRPYGYTF.

J is TRBJ1-2 and V is TRBV5-5. Germline values: CDR1 SGHKS, CDR2 YYEKEE (reference sequence). This CDR3 is built from 13 residues. CDR3 residues: CASSLGEGYGYTF.

The chain recombines TRBV27 with TRBJ2-1; checking the TCRdb D call of TRBD2 is not possible without DNA. The CDR3 runs 16 residues. Germline CDR1 MNHEY, CDR2 SMNVEV (reference sequence). This chain's CDR3 is CASSPISGRAYNEQFF.

This clonotype counts as medium-sized by frequency. J is TRBJ2-3 and V is TRBV29-1; TCRdb's D gene call, TRBD2, goes unchecked for lack of DNA. CDR3 length: 16 amino acids. Per the germline V gene, CDR1 is SQVTM and CDR2 is ANQGSEA. The CDR3 is CSVEDPSGRATDTQYF.